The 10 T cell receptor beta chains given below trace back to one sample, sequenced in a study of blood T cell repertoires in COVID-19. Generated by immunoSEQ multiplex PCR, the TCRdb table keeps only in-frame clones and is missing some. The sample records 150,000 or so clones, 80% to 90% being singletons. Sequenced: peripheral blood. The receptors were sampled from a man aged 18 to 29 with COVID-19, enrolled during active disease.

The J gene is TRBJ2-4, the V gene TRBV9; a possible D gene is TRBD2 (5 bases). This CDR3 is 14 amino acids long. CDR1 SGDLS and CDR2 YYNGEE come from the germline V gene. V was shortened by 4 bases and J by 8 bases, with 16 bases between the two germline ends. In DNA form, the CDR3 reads TGTGCCAGCAGCTTCGGACGGGTGGAGGACATTCAGTACTTC. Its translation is CASSFGRVEDIQYF.

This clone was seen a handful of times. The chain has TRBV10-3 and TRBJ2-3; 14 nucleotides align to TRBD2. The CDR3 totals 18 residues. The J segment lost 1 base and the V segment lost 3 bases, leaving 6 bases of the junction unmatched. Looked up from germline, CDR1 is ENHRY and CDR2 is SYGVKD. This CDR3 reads CAISDPGLAGAGTDTQYF. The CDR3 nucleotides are TGTGCCATCAGTGATCCGGGACTAGCGGGAGCGGGCACAGATACGCAGTATTTT.

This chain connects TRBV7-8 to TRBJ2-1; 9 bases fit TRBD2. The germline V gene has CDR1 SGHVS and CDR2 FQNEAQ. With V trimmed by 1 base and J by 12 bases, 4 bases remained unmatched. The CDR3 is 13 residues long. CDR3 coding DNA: TGTGCCAGCAGCTTAGGGGGACTAGCCACGCAGTTCTTC. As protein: CASSLGGLATQFF.

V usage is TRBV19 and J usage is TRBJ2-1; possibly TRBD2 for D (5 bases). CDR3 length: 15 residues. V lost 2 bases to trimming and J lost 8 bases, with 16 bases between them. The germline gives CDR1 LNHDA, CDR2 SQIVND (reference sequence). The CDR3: CASSINGIGVHEQFF. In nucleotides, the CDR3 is TGTGCCAGTAGTATAAACGGGATAGGTGTTCATGAGCAGTTCTTC.

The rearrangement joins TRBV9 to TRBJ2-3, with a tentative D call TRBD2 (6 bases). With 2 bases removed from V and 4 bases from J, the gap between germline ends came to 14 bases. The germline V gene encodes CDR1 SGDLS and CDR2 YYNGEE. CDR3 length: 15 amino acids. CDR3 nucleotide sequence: TGTGCCAGCAGCGTGGAGGGGAGAGGGGCAGATACGCAGTATTTT. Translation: CASSVEGRGADTQYF.

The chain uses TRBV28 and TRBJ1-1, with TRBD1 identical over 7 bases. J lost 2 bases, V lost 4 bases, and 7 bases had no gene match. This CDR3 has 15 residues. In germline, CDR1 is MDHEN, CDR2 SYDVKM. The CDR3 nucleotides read TGTGCCAGCAGTTCAGAAACAGGGGTCAACACTGAAGCTTTCTTT. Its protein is CASSSETGVNTEAFF.

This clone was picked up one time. Here the CDR3 DNA reads TGTGCCAGCAGTTTGGGACTTCTGGGGGATACGCAGTATTTT. This encodes CASSLGLLGDTQYF. V usage is TRBV6-5 and J usage is TRBJ2-3; D is possibly TRBD2 (6 bases). The germline V gene encodes CDR1 MNHEY and CDR2 SVGAGI. The CDR3 totals 14 residues. The V and J ends lost 4 bases and 6 bases respectively, with 14 bases between them.

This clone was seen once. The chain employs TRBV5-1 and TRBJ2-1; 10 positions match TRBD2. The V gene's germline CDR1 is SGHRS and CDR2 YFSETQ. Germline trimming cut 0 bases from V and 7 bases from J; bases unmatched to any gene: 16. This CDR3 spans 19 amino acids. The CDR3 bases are TGCGCCAGCAGCTTGGAGGGGGGCCAGCGGGAGGGCCGGAGAAATGAGCAGTTCTTC. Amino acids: CASSLEGGQREGRRNEQFF.

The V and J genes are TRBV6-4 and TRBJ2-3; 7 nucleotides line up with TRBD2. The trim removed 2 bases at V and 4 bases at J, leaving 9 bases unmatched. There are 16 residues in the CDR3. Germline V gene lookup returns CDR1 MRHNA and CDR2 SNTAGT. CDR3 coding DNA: TGTGCCAGCAGTGACGGGACGGGAGGAGAGGCAGATACGCAGTATTTT. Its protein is CASSDGTGGEADTQYF.

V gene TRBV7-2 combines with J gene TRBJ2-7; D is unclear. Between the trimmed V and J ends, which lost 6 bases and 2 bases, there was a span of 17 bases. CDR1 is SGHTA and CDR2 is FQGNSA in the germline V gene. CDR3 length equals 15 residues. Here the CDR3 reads CASRQHGTAPYEQYF. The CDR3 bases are TGTGCCAGCAGACAACATGGAACAGCTCCCTACGAGCAGTACTTC. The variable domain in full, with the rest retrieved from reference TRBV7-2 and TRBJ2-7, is GAGVSQSPSNKVTEKGKDVELRCDPISGHTALYWYRQSLGQGLEFLIYFQGNSAPDKSGLPSDRFSAERTGGSVSTLTIQRTQQEDSAVYLCASRQHGTAPYEQYFGPGTRLTVT.